Listed below are T cell receptor beta chains from one sample, sequenced in a study of control samples from healthy donors and cancer patients. TCRdb's table, derived via immunoSEQ multiplex PCR, lists solely in-frame clones and lacks some. This table holds tens of thousands of clones, 84% found once. Input material: blood. The receptors stem from a man aged 50 or older in good health. Both conserved end residues are part of each CDR3. D genes are given only for firm matches. Some rows mark clone size as missing; the rest say once, few, many or name a class of expanded clone.

V gene: TRBV18; CDR3 length: 12; J gene: TRBJ2-7; D gene: .; clone size: .; CDR3 DNA: TGTGCCAGCTCACCACCGGACACCGAGCAGTACTTC; CDR3 protein: CASSPPDTEQYF
V gene: TRBV11-2; CDR3 length: 14; J gene: TRBJ2-5; D gene: .; clone size: .; CDR3 DNA: TGTGCCAGCAGCTTAGGTCGTTGGCAAGAGACCCAGTACTTC; CDR3 protein: CASSLGRWQETQYF
V gene: TRBV28; CDR3 length: 13; J gene: TRBJ1-1; D gene: .; clone size: .; CDR3 DNA: TGTGCCAGCAGTCCTGGTCCTTACACTGAAGCTTTCTTT; CDR3 protein: CASSPGPYTEAFF
V gene: TRBV4-3; CDR3 length: 15; J gene: TRBJ1-1; D gene: .; clone size: .; CDR3 DNA: TGCGCCAGCAGCCAATCTGCCACTCGGAGTTGGGAAGCTTTCTTT; CDR3 protein: CASSQSATRSWEAFF
V gene: TRBV6-5; CDR3 length: 14; J gene: TRBJ2-7; D gene: .; clone size: .; CDR3 DNA: TGTGCCAGCAGTCAGACTAGTGGGGCCTACGAGCAGTACTTC; CDR3 protein: CASSQTSGAYEQYF
V gene: TRBV27; CDR3 length: 15; J gene: TRBJ1-5; D gene: TRBD1; clone size: few; CDR3 DNA: TGTGCCAGCAGTTTTTGGGACAGGGATTGTCAGCCCCAGCATTTT; CDR3 protein: CASSFWDRDCQPQHF
V gene: TRBV5-5; CDR3 length: 13; J gene: TRBJ1-1; D gene: .; clone size: once; CDR3 DNA: TGTGCCAGCAGCGATGGACCCCACGGTGAAGCTTTCTTT; CDR3 protein: CASSDGPHGEAFF
V gene: TRBV5-4; CDR3 length: 13; J gene: TRBJ1-1; D gene: TRBD1; clone size: .; CDR3 DNA: TGTGCCGCGAACACAGGGGAGAACACTGAAGCTTTCTTT; CDR3 protein: CAANTGENTEAFF
V gene: TRBV7-3; CDR3 length: 17; J gene: TRBJ1-2; D gene: .; clone size: once; CDR3 DNA: TGTGCCAGCAGCCCCACCGCGGGGGAAGGGAGTAACTATGGCTACACCTTC; CDR3 protein: CASSPTAGEGSNYGYTF
V gene: TRBV6-2/TRBV6-3; CDR3 length: 15; J gene: TRBJ2-3; D gene: TRBD1; clone size: .; CDR3 DNA: TGTGCCAGCAGTTTCGGACAGGGGAGAGGAAATACGCAGTATTTT; CDR3 protein: CASSFGQGRGNTQYF
V gene: TRBV4-3; CDR3 length: 13; J gene: TRBJ2-5; D gene: .; clone size: .; CDR3 DNA: TGCGCCAGCAGCCAAGAGAGGCAAGAGACCCAGTACTTC; CDR3 protein: CASSQERQETQYF
V gene: TRBV7-9; CDR3 length: 15; J gene: TRBJ1-1; D gene: .; clone size: .; CDR3 DNA: TGTGCCAGCAGCTTAGCAGGGCCATGGGGCACTGAAGCTTTCTTT; CDR3 protein: CASSLAGPWGTEAFF
V gene: TRBV5-1; CDR3 length: 13; J gene: TRBJ2-5; D gene: TRBD2; clone size: .; CDR3 DNA: TGCGCCAGCAGCTCGGGTAGCGGGGAGACCCAGTACTTC; CDR3 protein: CASSSGSGETQYF
V gene: TRBV4-2; CDR3 length: 14; J gene: TRBJ1-2; D gene: .; clone size: once; CDR3 DNA: TGTGCCAGCAGCCAAGGTTCAGGGGACTATGGCTACACCTTC; CDR3 protein: CASSQGSGDYGYTF
V gene: TRBV6-5; CDR3 length: 14; J gene: TRBJ1-6; D gene: .; clone size: .; CDR3 DNA: TGTGCCAGCAGAAAGGGCTTCGATAATTCACCCCTCCACTTT; CDR3 protein: CASRKGFDNSPLHF
V gene: TRBV6-1; CDR3 length: 17; J gene: TRBJ2-3; D gene: TRBD2; clone size: .; CDR3 DNA: TGTGCCAGCAGTGCTCGGGGGGGCGGGGCCCGCACAGATACGCAGTATTTT; CDR3 protein: CASSARGGGARTDTQYF
V gene: TRBV30; CDR3 length: 13; J gene: TRBJ2-3; D gene: .; clone size: .; CDR3 DNA: TGTGCCTGGAGTGTAGCGGGCACAGATACGCAGTATTTT; CDR3 protein: CAWSVAGTDTQYF
V gene: TRBV19; CDR3 length: 13; J gene: TRBJ1-1; D gene: .; clone size: .; CDR3 DNA: TGTGCCAGTAAGGGAGCGACACCCTCTGAAGCTTTCTTT; CDR3 protein: CASKGATPSEAFF
V gene: TRBV10-3; CDR3 length: 12; J gene: TRBJ2-7; D gene: TRBD1; clone size: .; CDR3 DNA: TGTGCCACCGACAGGGGGTCCCACGAGCAGTACTTC; CDR3 protein: CATDRGSHEQYF
V gene: TRBV5-1; CDR3 length: 15; J gene: TRBJ2-3; D gene: TRBD1; clone size: .; CDR3 DNA: TGCGCCAGCCTCGGGACAGGGGGCGTCGCAGATACGCAGTATTTT; CDR3 protein: CASLGTGGVADTQYF
V gene: TRBV27; CDR3 length: 13; J gene: TRBJ1-6; D gene: .; clone size: .; CDR3 DNA: TGTGCCAGCAACTCAGGTCGCAATTCACCCCTCCACTTT; CDR3 protein: CASNSGRNSPLHF
V gene: TRBV27; CDR3 length: 14; J gene: TRBJ2-7; D gene: TRBD1; clone size: .; CDR3 DNA: TGTGCCAGCAGTCTGACAGGGGGAAGTGGCGAGCAGTACTTC; CDR3 protein: CASSLTGGSGEQYF
V gene: TRBV9; CDR3 length: 14; J gene: TRBJ2-7; D gene: TRBD2; clone size: .; CDR3 DNA: TGTGCCAGCAGCACTGGGACTAGCGTCGGCGAGCAGTACTTC; CDR3 protein: CASSTGTSVGEQYF
V gene: TRBV6-5; CDR3 length: 16; J gene: TRBJ1-3; D gene: TRBD1; clone size: .; CDR3 DNA: TGTGCCAGCAGTTACGAACAGGGGAGGAGTGGAAACACCATATATTTT; CDR3 protein: CASSYEQGRSGNTIYF
V gene: TRBV19; CDR3 length: 13; J gene: TRBJ2-1; D gene: .; clone size: .; CDR3 DNA: TGTGCCAGTAGTCCCAGGACGGACACTGAGCAGTTCTTC; CDR3 protein: CASSPRTDTEQFF
V gene: TRBV28; CDR3 length: 15; J gene: TRBJ2-7; D gene: TRBD2; clone size: .; CDR3 DNA: TGTGCCAGCAGGGAGGCGATAGCGGGGGGGTACGAGCAGTACTTC; CDR3 protein: CASREAIAGGYEQYF
V gene: TRBV29-1; CDR3 length: 14; J gene: TRBJ1-4; D gene: .; clone size: .; CDR3 DNA: TGCAGCGTTGAAGAAGGCAGGGCCCGGGAAAAACTGTTTTTT; CDR3 protein: CSVEEGRAREKLFF
V gene: TRBV14; CDR3 length: 13; J gene: TRBJ1-2; D gene: .; clone size: .; CDR3 DNA: TGTGCCAGCAGCCAGACAGTCGGCTATGGCTACACCTTC; CDR3 protein: CASSQTVGYGYTF
V gene: TRBV2; CDR3 length: 13; J gene: TRBJ2-7; D gene: TRBD1; clone size: .; CDR3 DNA: TGTGCCTCGTATCTGGGACAGTTCTACGAGCAGTACTTC; CDR3 protein: CASYLGQFYEQYF
V gene: TRBV4-2; CDR3 length: 16; J gene: TRBJ1-2; D gene: TRBD1; clone size: .; CDR3 DNA: TGTGCCAGCAGCCAAGATCAAGGGGGCGCAGGCTATGGCTACACCTTC; CDR3 protein: CASSQDQGGAGYGYTF
V gene: TRBV4-1; CDR3 length: 14; J gene: TRBJ2-3; D gene: .; clone size: .; CDR3 DNA: TGCGCCAGCAGCCAAGCCAGGGGCACAGATACGCAGTATTTT; CDR3 protein: CASSQARGTDTQYF
V gene: TRBV19; CDR3 length: 15; J gene: TRBJ2-5; D gene: .; clone size: .; CDR3 DNA: TGTGCCAGCTCTAGTGGGGGGAGGAGGGAGGAGACCCAGTACTTC; CDR3 protein: CASSSGGRREETQYF
V gene: TRBV7-3; CDR3 length: 13; J gene: TRBJ1-4; D gene: TRBD1; clone size: .; CDR3 DNA: TGTGCCAGCGTCGGACAGGGAGGTGAAAAACTGTTTTTT; CDR3 protein: CASVGQGGEKLFF
V gene: TRBV4-2; CDR3 length: 17; J gene: TRBJ1-3; D gene: TRBD1; clone size: .; CDR3 DNA: TGTGCCAGCAGCCCAGGGGGGCGGGGGAGATATGGAAACACCATATATTTT; CDR3 protein: CASSPGGRGRYGNTIYF
V gene: TRBV9; CDR3 length: 14; J gene: TRBJ2-7; D gene: TRBD2; clone size: .; CDR3 DNA: TGTGCCAGCAGCCTCAGCGGGAGGTCCTACGAGCAGTACTTC; CDR3 protein: CASSLSGRSYEQYF
V gene: TRBV10-2; CDR3 length: 14; J gene: TRBJ1-6; D gene: TRBD1; clone size: .; CDR3 DNA: TGCGCCAGCTCTGGTCTGGGACAGGAATCACCCCTCCACTTT; CDR3 protein: CASSGLGQESPLHF
V gene: TRBV9; CDR3 length: 16; J gene: TRBJ1-2; D gene: .; clone size: .; CDR3 DNA: TGTGCCAGCAGCTCAACGGGACCACCACTACACTATGGCTACACCTTC; CDR3 protein: CASSSTGPPLHYGYTF
V gene: TRBV2; CDR3 length: 14; J gene: TRBJ1-1; D gene: .; clone size: once; CDR3 DNA: TGTGCCAGCAGTGCACAGGGAAGGAACACTGAAGCTTTCTTT; CDR3 protein: CASSAQGRNTEAFF
V gene: TRBV6-2/TRBV6-3; CDR3 length: 13; J gene: TRBJ2-7; D gene: TRBD1; clone size: .; CDR3 DNA: TGTGCCAGCAGCTTGGGACAGGGCTACGAGCAGTACTTC; CDR3 protein: CASSLGQGYEQYF
V gene: TRBV19; CDR3 length: 14; J gene: TRBJ1-1; D gene: .; clone size: .; CDR3 DNA: TGTGCCAGTAGCCCCATGTCTGCGAGCACTGAAGCTTTCTTT; CDR3 protein: CASSPMSASTEAFF
V gene: TRBV5-6; CDR3 length: 15; J gene: TRBJ1-1; D gene: .; clone size: .; CDR3 DNA: TGTGCCAGCAGTCCGGGGTTAGTGGCGAACACTGAAGCTTTCTTT; CDR3 protein: CASSPGLVANTEAFF
V gene: TRBV19; CDR3 length: 17; J gene: TRBJ1-5; D gene: TRBD1; clone size: .; CDR3 DNA: TGTGCCAGTAGTCATCCCCCGGGACAGGGGACAAATCAGCCCCAGCATTTT; CDR3 protein: CASSHPPGQGTNQPQHF
V gene: TRBV4-2; CDR3 length: 14; J gene: TRBJ1-3; D gene: .; clone size: once; CDR3 DNA: TGTGCCAGCAGCCAAGCGCGAGCTGGAAACACCATATATTTT; CDR3 protein: CASSQARAGNTIYF
V gene: TRBV27; CDR3 length: 17; J gene: TRBJ1-4; D gene: TRBD1; clone size: .; CDR3 DNA: TGTGCCAGCAGTTTATCGTGGACAGGGGGCGCGGTTGAAAAACTGTTTTTT; CDR3 protein: CASSLSWTGGAVEKLFF
V gene: TRBV19; CDR3 length: 16; J gene: TRBJ2-5; D gene: TRBD2; clone size: .; CDR3 DNA: TGTGCCAGTAGTAAAATTGGGCGGGGGGGGCAAGAGACCCAGTACTTC; CDR3 protein: CASSKIGRGGQETQYF
V gene: TRBV4-1; CDR3 length: 13; J gene: TRBJ2-5; D gene: .; clone size: .; CDR3 DNA: TGCGCCAGCAGCCCTCATACCCAAGAGACCCAGTACTTC; CDR3 protein: CASSPHTQETQYF